There are a few counts of the clone carrying this T cell receptor (beta chain). The antigen is undetermined. CDR1 and CDR2 from the germline V gene are SGHRS and YFSETQ. V lost 2 bases, J lost 0 bases, and 12 bases lay in between. This CDR3 region has 16 residues. This sample was included in a study of OX40 agonist ivuxolimab in advanced cancers. Study findings and constraints: At 0.1 to 3.0 mg/kg, CD4+ and CD8+ blood T cells expanded clonally by week 6. Mean expanded clone counts were higher in CD8+ than CD4+ T cells.

Profiled with immunoSEQ multiplex PCR; TCRdb holds only in-frame clones, not every one. The sample holds 77,000 or so clones, around 80% seen once. The sample in question was CD4+ or CD8+ T cells sorted from blood, obtained in a trial of the OX40 agonist ivuxolimab. This clonotype originated in an adult with an advanced solid tumor such as melanoma, head and neck, liver or kidney cancer. J is TRBJ2-4 and V is TRBV5-1; D unresolved. The CDR3: CASSLNDGVAKNIQYF. The CDR3 bases are TGCGCCAGCAGCTTAAACGACGGTGTAGCCAAAAACATTCAGTACTTC.